These T cell receptor beta chains were read from a single sample in a study of shared clonotypes between healthy human individuals. TCRdb keeps only in-frame clones here, not all; method: immunoSEQ multiplex PCR. Found here are approximately 2,200,000 clones, about 93% of them singletons; the top ten hold about 1.5%. Material for sequencing was naive CD8+ T cells from PBMCs. The receptors stem from a man aged 18 to 30 in good health. Some clones in this sample may be carry-over from other donors' samples. The CDR3 runs from the conserved cysteine through the conserved F or W. The order of the fields is D gene, clone size, V gene, J gene, CDR3 DNA, CDR3 protein. A D gene is named only where the DNA matches it firmly. A clone size is listed for some rows: how often the clone was seen (once, few, many), or a class if it is expanded.

>TRBD2|.|TRBV19|TRBJ2-2
TGTGCCAGTAGTATAGATCTTGAATCAGGACTAGCGGGAGGGCCCGTACCAAACACCGGGGAGCTGTTTTTT
CASSIDLESGLAGGPVPNTGELFF
>.|.|TRBV18|TRBJ2-2
TGTGCCAGCTCACTAAGGACCGGGGAGCTGTTTTTT
CASSLRTGELFF
>TRBD1|.|TRBV27|TRBJ2-7
TGTGCCAGCAGTACGACAGGGGGACCTCTCTACGAGCAGTACTTC
CASSTTGGPLYEQYF
>TRBD2|.|TRBV15|TRBJ2-7
TGTGCCACCAGCAGAGGTCGGGAGGGCCTGGACGAGCAGTACTTC
CATSRGREGLDEQYF
>.|.|TRBV6-5|TRBJ2-3
TGTGCCAGTCAACCCCACGCAGAGGGCACAGATACGCAGTATTTT
CASQPHAEGTDTQYF
>.|.|TRBV27|TRBJ1-2
TGTGCCAGCAGTTTATCGAGGCAGGGAAGTGTCTACTATGGCTACACCTTC
CASSLSRQGSVYYGYTF
>.|once|TRBV29-1|TRBJ2-7
TGCAGCGTTGTTGGCGGCAGAACAAGCTACGAGCAGTACTTC
CSVVGGRTSYEQYF
>TRBD2|once|TRBV19|TRBJ2-7
TGTGCCACCCTCGCGCCATCCGGGACTAGCGGGATTCGGGCGAACGAGCAGTACTTC
CATLAPSGTSGIRANEQYF
>.|few|TRBV9|TRBJ1-1
TGTGCCAGCAGCGTAGTGGGGAATGAAGCTTTCTTT
CASSVVGNEAFF
>.|once|TRBV27|TRBJ1-3
TGTGCCAGCAGTAGGGGACGGGGGGCCACCATATATTTT
CASSRGRGATIYF
>.|.|TRBV10-3|TRBJ2-6
TGTGCCATCAGCAGCAACCCCTCTGGGGCCAACGTCCTGACTTTC
CAISSNPSGANVLTF
>.|.|TRBV5-1|TRBJ1-1
TGCGCCAGCAGCTTGTCGACCGCACCGAACACTGAAGCTTTCTTT
CASSLSTAPNTEAFF
>TRBD1|.|TRBV28|TRBJ1-2
TGTGCCAGCAGTTTACCACCCCGGACAGGGTACTATGGCTACACCTTC
CASSLPPRTGYYGYTF
>.|.|TRBV5-1|TRBJ1-1
TGCGCCAGCAGCTTCGGGACTCCGAACACTGAAGCTTTCTTT
CASSFGTPNTEAFF
>.|.|TRBV28|TRBJ1-5
TGTGCCAGCAATCAGATGGGACTGGCGGATAGCAATCAGCCCCAGCATTTT
CASNQMGLADSNQPQHF
>.|.|TRBV10-2|TRBJ2-1
TGCGCCAGCAAAGTAGCGCCTTCCGGAACAGGCGATGAGCAGTTCTTC
CASKVAPSGTGDEQFF
>.|.|TRBV5-4|TRBJ2-7
TGTGCCAGCAGCTTGACAACAACCTACGAGCAGTACTTC
CASSLTTTYEQYF
>.|.|TRBV6-4|TRBJ1-2
TGTGCCAGCAGTGAGACCGGCTACTATGGCTACACCTTC
CASSETGYYGYTF
>TRBD1|.|TRBV19|TRBJ2-7
TGTGCCAGTAGTGTGGCAGGGGGCCTGGAAGAGCAGTACTTC
CASSVAGGLEEQYF
>.|.|TRBV7-9|TRBJ2-3
TGTGCCAGCAGCTTAGCGATCTCTAGCACAGATACGCAGTATTTT
CASSLAISSTDTQYF
>.|.|TRBV29-1|TRBJ2-1
TGCAGCGTTGGAATTGGGAGATACAATGAGCAGTTCTTC
CSVGIGRYNEQFF
>.|.|TRBV5-1|TRBJ2-3
TGCGCCAGCAGCTTCACAACCTATCAGCCAGATACGCAGTATTTT
CASSFTTYQPDTQYF
>TRBD1|.|TRBV27|TRBJ2-1
TGTGCCAGCAGTTGGACAGGACTTCACAATGAGCAGTTCTTC
CASSWTGLHNEQFF
>TRBD2|.|TRBV6-5|TRBJ2-1
TGTGCCAGCATCCGAGCGGGATCCTCCTACAATGAGCAGTTCTTC
CASIRAGSSYNEQFF
>.|.|TRBV9|TRBJ1-4
TGTGCCAGCAGCGCGGGGGTCGCAACTAATGAAAAACTGTTTTTT
CASSAGVATNEKLFF
>TRBD1|.|TRBV11-2|TRBJ2-2
TGTGCCAGCAGCTTATGGACAGGGGCCCCCGGGGAGCTGTTTTTT
CASSLWTGAPGELFF
>TRBD1|.|TRBV7-6|TRBJ2-7
TGTGCCAGCAGCTTAGCTGCAGGGGGCTTCGACGAGCAGTACTTC
CASSLAAGGFDEQYF
>.|.|TRBV27|TRBJ2-2
TGTGCCAGCAGTTTAGCTACAGGATGGAGCTCCTCCGGGGAGCTGTTTTTT
CASSLATGWSSSGELFF
>TRBD1|.|TRBV13|TRBJ2-3
TGTGCCAGCAGCTTAGCGCAGGGGGCAACAGATACGCAGTATTTT
CASSLAQGATDTQYF
>TRBD1|.|TRBV4-3|TRBJ1-1
TGCGCCAGCAGCCATGGGACAGGGGGCACTGAAGCTTTCTTT
CASSHGTGGTEAFF
>.|.|TRBV7-6|TRBJ2-5
TGTGCCAGCAGCCCCGTGGGGATCTCAGGAGAGACCCAGTACTTC
CASSPVGISGETQYF
>.|.|TRBV7-8|TRBJ1-4
TGTGCCAGCAGCTTAGGACTCCTGACAGGCGGACTGTTTTTT
CASSLGLLTGGLFF
>.|.|TRBV6-8|TRBJ2-1
TGTGCCAGCAGACCAGGGACTCCCCTCGGGGAGCAGTTCTTC
CASRPGTPLGEQFF
>TRBD1|once|TRBV9|TRBJ2-5
TGTGCCAGCAGCACTCCGGGACAGGGAGGAGAGACCCAGTACTTC
CASSTPGQGGETQYF
>.|.|TRBV29-1|TRBJ2-5
TGCAGCGTTGACCCCGCTAGAGCGGAGACCCAGTACTTC
CSVDPARAETQYF
>TRBD2|.|TRBV7-2|TRBJ2-2
TGTGCCAGCAGTTGGGGACTAGCGGGGCCGAACACCGGGGAGCTGTTTTTT
CASSWGLAGPNTGELFF
>TRBD1|.|TRBV27|TRBJ1-2
TGTGCCAGCAGTTCCAGCAGGGGGTTCAATGGCTACACCTTC
CASSSSRGFNGYTF
>.|.|TRBV2|TRBJ1-5
TGTGCCAGCATGGTCTGGAATCAGCCCCAGCATTTT
CASMVWNQPQHF
>TRBD2|.|TRBV19|TRBJ2-2
TGTGCCAGTAGTTGGACTAGCGGGAGGGCACTGACCGGGGAGCTGTTTTTT
CASSWTSGRALTGELFF
>.|.|TRBV19|TRBJ1-1
TGTGCCAGTAGTATCTTATATGAGGGGAAGAACACTGAAGCTTTCTTT
CASSILYEGKNTEAFF
>TRBD2|once|TRBV9|TRBJ2-1
TGTGCCAGCAGCACCCCCTTTGGAGGGGCTAGCGGGGGGGGCAATGAGCAGTTCTTC
CASSTPFGGASGGGNEQFF
>.|.|TRBV5-6|TRBJ2-7
TGTGCCAGCAGCCTCGCCGACTACGAGCAGTACTTC
CASSLADYEQYF
>TRBD1|.|TRBV27|TRBJ2-7
TGTGCCAGCAGTTTACTGGGACAGGGGCGCTACGAGCAGTACTTC
CASSLLGQGRYEQYF
>.|.|TRBV28|TRBJ1-5
TGTGCCAGCACCCGAAGGGGGGGTTATAGCAATCAGCCCCAGCATTTT
CASTRRGGYSNQPQHF
>TRBD2|.|TRBV7-9|TRBJ2-7
TGTGCCAGCAGCCATCCGGGACTAGCTGCGGGAGAGCAGTACTTC
CASSHPGLAAGEQYF